The 16 T cell receptor beta chains reported below all come from one sample, sequenced in a study of T cells in Graves' hyperthyroidism and ophthalmopathy. Amplification of TCR beta CDR3 regions was performed using RNA transcripts as template. In the first-round RT-PCR of the TCR CDR3, the HTBI primer set was used. TCRdb ran MiXCR on the multiplex PCR reads and lists one entry per CDR3 protein. The data contain 450,000 to 650,000 distinct CDR3 sequences, about 20% of them singletons. Sequencing used blood. These receptors originate from a man younger than 35 with Graves' hyperthyroidism.

Details on this clonotype: This may be a read error, as it is one base from a much larger clone. The CDR3 does not close with the conserved phenylalanine or tryptophan, likely indicating a read error. This sequence joins TRBV7-9 and TRBJ1-1; maybe TRBD1 (6 bases). The CDR3 is made up of 13 amino acids. V was clipped by 6 bases and J by 5 bases, with 13 bases between them. Germline CDR1 reads SEHNR; CDR2 reads FQNEAQ (reference sequence). The CDR3 DNA follows: TGTGCCAGCAGAGCGGAGGGGGGAACTGAAGCTTTCGTT. Translating it yields CASRAEGGTEAFV.

Ten or more counts support this clonotype. The chain has TRBV2 and TRBJ2-6; D may be TRBD2 (5 bases). Germline V gene sequence: CDR1 SNHLY, CDR2 FYNNEI. V lost 0 bases and J 2 bases, leaving 8 bases between the germline ends. The CDR3 runs to 16 residues. Written as DNA, the CDR3 is TGTGCCAGCAGTGAAGCGCGAGGGACTGGGGCCAACGTCCTGACTTTC. Residues: CASSEARGTGANVLTF.

This clonotype was observed many times. The rearrangement joins TRBV7-9 to TRBJ2-7, with a tentative D call TRBD1 (5 bases). The CDR3 is 14 amino acids. Per the germline V gene, CDR1 is SEHNR and CDR2 is FQNEAQ (reference sequence). V shed 4 bases and J shed 6 bases, with 16 bases lying between them. The CDR3 region has the DNA TGTGCCAGCAGCTCAGGGCCCTGGGTCCCCGAGCAGTACTTC. Translated, it gives CASSSGPWVPEQYF.

Ten or more counts support this clonotype. The chain recombines TRBV12-3 or TRBV12-4 with TRBJ1-2; D gene unclear. The CDR3 loop spans 11 amino acids. V was pared by 3 bases and J by 8 bases, with 7 bases between. CDR3 amino acids: CASSFRLGYTF. CDR3 DNA: TGTGCCAGCAGTTTTAGACTCGGCTACACCTTC.

This clonotype was detected many times. V gene TRBV2 combines with J gene TRBJ1-6; tentatively, D is TRBD1 (5 bases). This CDR3 spans 14 amino acids. The V gene lost 1 base and the J gene lost 10 bases, with 11 bases spanning the gap. Germline values: CDR1 SNHLY, CDR2 FYNNEI. Here the CDR3 reads CASSEGGSSSPLHF. For the CDR3, the DNA is TGTGCCAGCAGTGAAGGGGGCTCAAGCTCACCCCTCCACTTT.

In its sample, this clonotype was seen a few times. A read error may explain this, as a much larger clone is one base away. It is likely a read error, because the conserved phenylalanine at the end of the CDR3 is missing. The chain employs TRBV6-1 and TRBJ2-7; D uncertain. CDR3 length: 13 residues. In germline, CDR1 is MNHNS, CDR2 SASEGT. V shed 11 bases and J shed 0 bases, with 14 bases lying between them. The DNA of the CDR3 is TGTGCCTCCGGTACGCTGAGCTCCTACGAGCAGTACTAC. It codes for CASGTLSSYEQYY.

This clonotype has a count of ten or more. J is TRBJ2-5 and V is TRBV28, with D unresolved. This CDR3 has 13 amino acids. CDR1 and CDR2 (germline): MDHEN, SYDVKM. The V and J ends lost 5 bases and 2 bases respectively, with 9 bases between them. CDR3 in DNA: TGTGCCAGCAGTCGTCGGGCTCAAGAGACCCAGTACTTC. It encodes CASSRRAQETQYF. The complete variable domain, with remaining parts taken from reference TRBV28 and TRBJ2-5, reads DVKVTQSSRYLVKRTGEKVFLECVQDMDHENMFWYRQDPGLGLRLIYFSYDVKMKEKGDIPEGYSVSREKKERFSLILESASTNQTSMYLCASSRRAQETQYFGPGTRLLVL.

With regard to this clonotype: With a much larger clone just one base away, this may be a read error. The chain couples TRBV10-2 to TRBJ2-5; 7 nucleotides match TRBD2. Germline CDR1 reads WSHSY; CDR2 reads SAAADI. This CDR3 has 12 amino acids. The J segment lost 9 bases and the V segment lost 6 bases, leaving 7 bases of the junction unmatched. Here the CDR3 DNA reads TGCGCCAGCAGCGCCGCCCGGGAGGCCCAGTACTTC. Its protein is CASSAAREAQYF.

At least ten counts were recorded for this clonotype. The chain is built from TRBV29-1 and TRBJ1-2; D unclear. CDR1 and CDR2 from the germline V gene are SQVTM and ANQGSEA. The CDR3 covers 11 residues. Trimming shortened V by 5 bases and J by 5 bases, and 9 bases separated the two germline ends. The CDR3, as DNA: TGCAGCGTTAGAAATCCTTATGGCTACACCTTC. This gives the protein CSVRNPYGYTF.

The rearrangement uses TRBV24-1 and TRBJ2-5, with TRBD1 identical over 7 bases. The CDR3 sequence is 13 residues long. J gave up 9 bases and V 3 bases, and 6 bases lay outside the gene matches. Germline assignment: CDR1 KGHDR and CDR2 SFDVKD. The DNA of the CDR3 is TGTGCCACCAGTGATCCACCGACAGGGCCCCAGTACTTC. Its protein is CATSDPPTGPQYF.

The V call is TRBV5-1, the J call TRBJ2-2, with unresolved D. The germline gives CDR1 SGHRS, CDR2 YFSETQ. The ends were cut back, 7 bases at V and 4 bases at J, with 11 bases in the middle. The CDR3 runs 13 residues. Here the CDR3 reads CASQEGPTGELFF. The DNA of the CDR3 is TGCGCCAGCCAGGAAGGGCCCACCGGGGAGCTGTTTTTT.

This clonotype showed up many times. DNA of the CDR3: TGTGCCAGCAGACAGGACAGTTCCTACGAGCAGTACTTC. This translates into CASRQDSSYEQYF. This chain connects TRBV6-1 to TRBJ2-7; D perhaps matches TRBD1 (6 bases). V lost 6 bases and J lost 1, with 10 bases in between. The CDR3 is 13 residues long. Looked up from germline, CDR1 is MNHNS and CDR2 is SASEGT.

This clonotype was seen a few times. The chain recombines TRBV29-1 with TRBJ2-2; D perhaps matches TRBD1 (5 bases). V was shortened by 6 bases and J by 0 bases, with 11 bases between the two germline ends. Germline V gene lookup returns CDR1 SQVTM and CDR2 ANQGSEA. The CDR3 consists of 14 residues. The CDR3: CSVLDTSNTGELFF. In DNA form, the CDR3 reads TGCAGCGTCCTGGACACTTCGAACACCGGGGAGCTGTTTTTT.

This clonotype was picked up many times. The V gene is TRBV13, the J gene TRBJ1-1; a weak D match, TRBD1 (6 bases). The CDR3 is made up of 15 amino acids. Germline V CDR1 and CDR2: PRHDT, FYEKMQ (reference sequence). V gave up 5 bases and J gave up 1 base, with 14 bases separating them. The CDR3 here is CASSIDRKENTEAFF. CDR3 nucleotide sequence: TGTGCCAGCAGCATTGACAGGAAAGAGAACACTGAAGCTTTCTTT.

There are a few counts of this clonotype. Lacking the conserved final phenylalanine or tryptophan, this CDR3 likely reflects a read error. The gene calls are TRBV5-1 and TRBJ1-1; D is undetermined. The germline V and J ends were trimmed by 0 bases and 5 bases, with 14 bases remaining between them. This CDR3 has 15 amino acids. The germline gives CDR1 SGHRS, CDR2 YFSETQ. The CDR3 nucleotides read TGCGCCAGCAGCTTGGACTTCCTCCGGAGGACTGAAGCTTTCTCT. Residues: CASSLDFLRRTEAFS.

This clonotype was found many times. This chain connects TRBV20-1 to TRBJ2-7; D is tentatively TRBD1 or TRBD2 (5 bases each). Between the trimmed V and J ends, which lost 0 bases and 2 bases, there was a span of 14 bases. CDR3 length: 15 amino acids. In germline, CDR1 is DFQATT, CDR2 SNEGSKA (reference sequence). The CDR3 protein is CSARDPFRDPYEQYF. DNA of the CDR3: TGCAGTGCTAGAGATCCTTTCAGGGACCCCTACGAGCAGTACTTC.